This T cell receptor (beta chain) was sequenced in a study of T-cell memory formation after mild COVID-19. The overall study: The two donors had largely donor-specific TCR clusters. Study-level results: CD4/CD8 balance held among clones contracting day 15 to 85, and later expanders leaned CD4+. Of the contracting clones, CD4+ ones lay mainly in CM and EM, and CD8+ ones in EMRA.

Employing constant-segment primers, 5'RACE generated TCR alpha and TCR beta cDNA libraries bearing sample barcodes and UMIs. TCRdb re-called the 5' RACE reads through MiXCR, storing one row per CDR3 protein. The sample lists 190,000 or so distinct CDR3 sequences; 27% were seen once. Deletions cut 2 bases from V and 0 bases from J, with 5 bases between. The CDR3 sequence is 13 residues long. This clonotype turned up a few times. Its antigen is not identified. The sample consisted of PBMCs or a T cell subset sorted from them (not recorded which). The chain joins TRBV23-1 to TRBJ2-7; D is unclear. TRBV23-1 is assigned to the ORF class and has an uncertain function. The origin of this receptor is an adult woman who had mild COVID-19 (a few samples of this study predate the infection). Cell type and time point are not known. The CDR3 loop is CASSQGYSYEQYF. The DNA for the CDR3 is TGCGCCAGCAGTCAAGGGTACTCCTACGAGCAGTACTTC.